These T cell receptor beta chains were read from a single sample in a study of cytomegalovirus exposure and HLA in healthy donors. Clones were sequenced by immunoSEQ multiplex PCR, and TCRdb holds only the in-frame ones, with some missing. The sample has over 85,000 clones; 79% are singletons. Sequenced sample: PBMCs. The receptors derive from a woman in her thirties or forties in good health and CMV-seronegative. Each CDR3 is given with its conserved first and last residue. The D gene is left open where the match is weak.

v_gene	d_gene	j_gene	len	CDR3nt	CDR3aa
TRBV6-1	TRBD1	TRBJ2-5	17	TGTGCCAGCAGTGAAGCATGGGGACAGGGAAAACAAGAGACCCAGTACTTC	CASSEAWGQGKQETQYF
TRBV15	TRBD1	TRBJ1-2	14	TGTGCCACCAGCAGAGACTCGACAGGGCGAGGCTACACCTTC	CATSRDSTGRGYTF
TRBV30	TRBD1	TRBJ1-2	16	TGTGCCTGGAATTCAGGTTATGACAGGGGGTTGGATGGCTACCCCTTC	CAWNSGYDRGLDGYPF
TRBV4-3	TRBD1	TRBJ1-5	15	TGCGCCAGCAGCCAAGACACAGGGGGTGGTCAGCCCCAGCATTTT	CASSQDTGGGQPQHF
TRBV30	TRBD1	TRBJ1-4	16	TGTGCCTGGACTGACAGGGGGCGCCTAGCTAATGAAAAACTGTTTTTT	CAWTDRGRLANEKLFF
TRBV6-1	TRBD1	TRBJ1-6	20	TGTGCCAGCAGTGAGGGCCCATGGACAGGGGCGAGCTCCTATAATTCACCCCTCCACTTT	CASSEGPWTGASSYNSPLHF
TRBV5-1	TRBD1	TRBJ2-3	14	TGCGCCAGCAGACCGACAGGGAACACAGATACGCAGTATTTT	CASRPTGNTDTQYF
TRBV29-1	-	TRBJ2-2	15	TGCAGCGTTGAAGTTAATCACGGGGGTACCGGGGAGCTGTTTTTT	CSVEVNHGGTGELFF
TRBV19	TRBD1	TRBJ1-5	16	TGTGCCAGTAGGGAGGACAGGGGGGCTCTAAATCAGCCCCAGCATTTT	CASREDRGALNQPQHF
TRBV5-1	TRBD2	TRBJ2-7	18	TGCGCCAGCAGCCCCGGAGGAGCTAGCGGGGGTAGCTCCTACGAGCAGTACTTC	CASSPGGASGGSSYEQYF
TRBV6-5	-	TRBJ1-1	11	TGTGCCAGCATTCGGCGGGGAGAAGCTTTCTTT	CASIRRGEAFF
TRBV28	-	TRBJ1-6	15	TGTGCCAGCAGGTTTCGGACTACGGGGAATTCACCCCTCCACTTT	CASRFRTTGNSPLHF
TRBV5-4	-	TRBJ1-1	17	TGTGCCAGCAGCTTGGAGGTGGGGGCCACAGGGTACTCTGAAGCTTTCTTT	CASSLEVGATGYSEAFF
TRBV7-3	TRBD2	TRBJ2-3	17	TGTGCCAGCAGCAAAATGGGCCTAGCGGGGGCAGCAGATACGCAGTATTTT	CASSKMGLAGAADTQYF
TRBV30	-	TRBJ1-5	15	TGTGCCTGGGAGTTGGCGGGGGCGAACAATCAGCCCCAGCATTTT	CAWELAGANNQPQHF
TRBV28	-	TRBJ2-1	14	TGTGCCAGCAGCCGAGGGTCAGGGGGGAATGAGCAGTTCTTC	CASSRGSGGNEQFF
TRBV5-6	TRBD2	TRBJ2-7	14	TGTGCCAGCAGCCTTCTTGGCGGGGGCTACGAGCAGTACTTC	CASSLLGGGYEQYF
TRBV30	TRBD1	TRBJ1-3	14	TGTGCCTGGATCGACCAGGGGGCTGGAAACACCATATATTTT	CAWIDQGAGNTIYF
TRBV11-1	-	TRBJ1-4	15	TGTGCCAGCAGCTTACAGGGCTCAACTAATGAAAAACTGTTTTTT	CASSLQGSTNEKLFF
TRBV5-6	-	TRBJ2-3	14	TGTGCCAGCAGCCTGGGCTCGGGCACAGATACGCAGTATTTT	CASSLGSGTDTQYF
TRBV18	-	TRBJ1-1	15	TGTGCCAGCTCACCCAAAATCTCCAGGGGCACTGAAGCTTTCTTT	CASSPKISRGTEAFF
TRBV2	TRBD1	TRBJ1-5	13	TGTGCCAGCAGTGGGGACAGGTATCAGCCCCAGCATTTT	CASSGDRYQPQHF